The clone carrying this TCR beta chain was observed a few times. The CDR3 runs to 16 residues. Trimming cost V 4 bases and J 6 bases; bases outside gene matches: 7. In germline, CDR1 is SGHNT, CDR2 YYREEE (reference sequence). In the original processing: Estimation of nucleated cell counts relied on the amplification of reference gene primers. Clones were sequenced by immunoSEQ multiplex PCR, and TCRdb holds only the in-frame ones, with some missing. Clonal size and the V and J genes are those of that table, whereas D and trimming came from the DNA. This sample has approximately 150,000 clones, with approximately 88% found just once. This specimen belongs to a study of blood T cell repertoires in COVID-19. On the study more broadly: The United States, Italy and Spain supplied acute and convalescent COVID-19 samples. Nucleic acid was either cDNA or gDNA, and it came from T cells, B-cell-depleted T cells, or PBMCs.

The sequencing input was peripheral blood. The TCR comes from a man between 70 and 80 years old with active COVID-19. The chain couples TRBV5-4 to TRBJ2-2, with TRBD2 identical over 12 bases. The CDR3 nucleotides read TGTGCCAGCAGCCCGACTAGCGGGAGTATATCCGGGGAGCTGTTTTTT. Its protein product is CASSPTSGSISGELFF. The complete variable domain, with remaining parts taken from reference TRBV5-4 and TRBJ2-2, reads ETGVTQSPTHLIKTRGQQVTLRCSSQSGHNTVSWYQQALGQGPQFIFQYYREEENGRGNFPPRFSGLQFPNYSSELNVNALELDDSALYLCASSPTSGSISGELFFGEGSRLTVL.